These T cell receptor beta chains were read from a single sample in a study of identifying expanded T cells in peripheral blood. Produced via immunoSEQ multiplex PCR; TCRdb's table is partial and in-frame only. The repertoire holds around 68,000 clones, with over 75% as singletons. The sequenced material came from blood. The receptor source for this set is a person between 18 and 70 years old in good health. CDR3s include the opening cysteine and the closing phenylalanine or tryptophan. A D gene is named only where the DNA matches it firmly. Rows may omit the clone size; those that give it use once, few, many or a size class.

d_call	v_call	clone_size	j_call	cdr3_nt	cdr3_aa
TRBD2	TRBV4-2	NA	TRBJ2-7	TGTGCCAGCAGCCAAGCCCCGACTAGCGGGGACTACGAGCAGTACTTC	CASSQAPTSGDYEQYF
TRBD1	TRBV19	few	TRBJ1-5	TGTGCCAGTAGTACACAGGGGAATCAGCCCCAGCATTTT	CASSTQGNQPQHF
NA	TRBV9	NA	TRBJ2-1	TGTGCCAGCAGCGGCCCGAAACACAGGGAGAATGAGCAGTTCTTC	CASSGPKHRENEQFF
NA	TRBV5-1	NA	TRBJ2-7	TGCGCCAGCAGCTTGGTAGGGGGACAATCCGAGCAGTACTTC	CASSLVGGQSEQYF
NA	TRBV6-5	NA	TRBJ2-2	TGTGCCAGCAGGCCACAGGTTCCCACCGGGGAGCTGTTTTTT	CASRPQVPTGELFF
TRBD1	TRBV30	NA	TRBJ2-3	TGTGCCTGGAGTTATCAGGGGGCTACAGATACGCAGTATTTT	CAWSYQGATDTQYF
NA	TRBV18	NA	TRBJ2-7	TGTGCCAGCTCACTTGGGATCGAGGACGAGCAGTACTTC	CASSLGIEDEQYF
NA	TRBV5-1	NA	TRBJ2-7	TGCGCCAGCAGCTTGGCGGCAGGGTGGTCCGAGCAGTACTTC	CASSLAAGWSEQYF
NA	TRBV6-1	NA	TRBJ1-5	TGTGCCAGCAGTGAGGGGATCAGTAATCAGCCCCAGCATTTT	CASSEGISNQPQHF
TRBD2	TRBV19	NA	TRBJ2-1	TGTGCCAGTAGATATAAGCGGGAGTCCGATGAGCAGTTCTTC	CASRYKRESDEQFF
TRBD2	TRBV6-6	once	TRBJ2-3	TGTGCCAGCAGTTACACTAGCGGGAGCCCAGATACGCAGTATTTT	CASSYTSGSPDTQYF
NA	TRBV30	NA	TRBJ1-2	TGTGCCTGGAGTGCAGAGGGACACGGGACCTATGGCTACACCTTC	CAWSAEGHGTYGYTF
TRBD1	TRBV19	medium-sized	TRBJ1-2	TGTGCCAGTAGTGGGGGACAGAGATTCCATGGCTACACCTTC	CASSGGQRFHGYTF
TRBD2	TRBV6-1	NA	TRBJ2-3	TGTGCCAGCAGTGAGCTAGCGGGAGGGCCTAGCACAGATACGCAGTATTTT	CASSELAGGPSTDTQYF
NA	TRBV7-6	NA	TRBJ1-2	TGTGCCAGCAGCGTACCGCCGGGTTCACTTAACTATGGCTACACCTTC	CASSVPPGSLNYGYTF
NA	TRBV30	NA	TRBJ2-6	TGTGCCTGGAGTGTACCACATGGTAACACTGCTGGGGCCAACGTCCTGACTTTC	CAWSVPHGNTAGANVLTF
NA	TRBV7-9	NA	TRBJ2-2	TGTGCCAGCAGCTCGGGGGACCCAGGGAACACCGGGGAGCTGTTTTTT	CASSSGDPGNTGELFF
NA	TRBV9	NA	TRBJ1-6	TGTGCCAGCAGCGCCAGCAGCGAGGGAGGGTCACCCCTCCACTTT	CASSASSEGGSPLHF
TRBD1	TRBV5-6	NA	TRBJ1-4	TGTGCCAGCAGCGGGGGGACAGGGCTAGTTGTTGAAAAACTGTTTTTT	CASSGGTGLVVEKLFF
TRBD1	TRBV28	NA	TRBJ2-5	TGTGCCAGCAGTTACAGGGGGAACATGGGGGAGACCCAGTACTTC	CASSYRGNMGETQYF
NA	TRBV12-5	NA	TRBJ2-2	TGTGCTAGTGGTTTGGTACAGGGTACCGGGGAGCTGTTTTTT	CASGLVQGTGELFF
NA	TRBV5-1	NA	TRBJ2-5	TGCGCCAGCAGCCCCGGGGGCGGTAATCAAGAGACCCAGTACTTC	CASSPGGGNQETQYF
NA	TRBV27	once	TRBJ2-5	TGTGCCAGCAGTTTGCAGGGCGGTACGGAGACCCAGTACTTC	CASSLQGGTETQYF
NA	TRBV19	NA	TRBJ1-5	TGTGCCAGTAGTGGAGGGGTTGCGCCCCAGCATTTT	CASSGGVAPQHF
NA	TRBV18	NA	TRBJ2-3	TGTGCCAGCTCACCCGGTCTGACTAGCACAGATACGCAGTATTTT	CASSPGLTSTDTQYF
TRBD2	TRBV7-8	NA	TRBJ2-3	TGTGCCAGCAGCTCCCCCCTCGGACTAGCGGGGGGTACGGATACGCAGTATTTT	CASSSPLGLAGGTDTQYF
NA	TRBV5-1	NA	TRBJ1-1	TGCGCCAGCAGCTTGGAAGGAATCCTCACTGAAGCTTTCTTT	CASSLEGILTEAFF
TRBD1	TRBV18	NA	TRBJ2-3	TGTGCCAGCTCACCACAGGGACAGGGGGTTGCAGATACGCAGTATTTT	CASSPQGQGVADTQYF
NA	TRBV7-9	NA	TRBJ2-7	TGTGCCAGCAGCCAAGATCAGACAGCCTCCTACGAGCAGTACTTC	CASSQDQTASYEQYF
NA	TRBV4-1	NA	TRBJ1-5	TGCGCCAGCAGCCAAGGACGACTAAGCAATCAGCCCCAGCATTTT	CASSQGRLSNQPQHF
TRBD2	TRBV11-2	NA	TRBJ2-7	TGTGCCAGCAGCCAGCCGTACTCAGCGGGGAAAAACTACGAGCAGTACTTC	CASSQPYSAGKNYEQYF
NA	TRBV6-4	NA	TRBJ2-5	TGTGCCAGCAGTGATAGAAGACAGGCACAAGAGACCCAGTACTTC	CASSDRRQAQETQYF
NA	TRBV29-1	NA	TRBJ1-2	TGCAGCTGCCAGACAGGAAACTATGGCTACACCTTC	CSCQTGNYGYTF
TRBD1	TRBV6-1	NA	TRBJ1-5	TGTGCCAGCAGTGAAAATGCAGGGGGTGGCAATCAGCCCCAGCATTTT	CASSENAGGGNQPQHF
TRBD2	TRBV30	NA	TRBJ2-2	TGTGCCTGGGACCGGGGACTAGTAATCGGGGAGCTGTTTTTT	CAWDRGLVIGELFF
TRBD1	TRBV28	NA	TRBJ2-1	TGTGCCAGCACTCCCGGGACAGGGGGCTACAATGAGCAGTTCTTC	CASTPGTGGYNEQFF
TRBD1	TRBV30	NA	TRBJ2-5	TGTGCCTGGAGGGGCATCCTAACAGGGGAGCAAGAGACCCAGTACTTC	CAWRGILTGEQETQYF
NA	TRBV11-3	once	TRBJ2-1	TGTGCCAGCAGCCTTGGACAGAACCGTGACAATGAGCAGTTCTTC	CASSLGQNRDNEQFF
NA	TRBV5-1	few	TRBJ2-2	TGCGCCAGCAGCTTGCTGGACACCGGGGAGCTGTTTTTT	CASSLLDTGELFF
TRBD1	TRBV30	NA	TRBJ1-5	TGTGCCTGGGCCAGACAGGGACATCAGCCCCAGCATTTT	CAWARQGHQPQHF
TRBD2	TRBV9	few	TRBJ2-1	TGTGCCAGCAGCTTACGCGCCCCGGGACTAGGGGTGGGGAATGAGCAGTTCTTC	CASSLRAPGLGVGNEQFF
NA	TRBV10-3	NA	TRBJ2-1	TGTGCCATCAGTGGTCGAAACTCATCGGATGAGCAGTTCTTC	CAISGRNSSDEQFF
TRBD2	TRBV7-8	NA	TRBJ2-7	TGTGCCAGCAGCTTAGGGGGAGGGGTCTACGAGCAGTACTTC	CASSLGGGVYEQYF
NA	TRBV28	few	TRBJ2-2	TGTGCCAGCAGCCCTATTAGACTCCTTAACACCGGGGAGCTGTTTTTT	CASSPIRLLNTGELFF
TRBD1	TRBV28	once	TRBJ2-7	TGTGCCAGCAGTTTTTCGGGACAGCCGAACTACGAGCAGTACTTC	CASSFSGQPNYEQYF
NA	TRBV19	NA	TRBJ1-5	TGTGCCAGTAGTGTCTTACAGGAGATTGTCGACAATCAGCCCCAGCATTTT	CASSVLQEIVDNQPQHF
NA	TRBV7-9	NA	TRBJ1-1	TGTGCCAGCAGCTTAGAAGGCCTGGGCACTGAAGCTTTCTTT	CASSLEGLGTEAFF
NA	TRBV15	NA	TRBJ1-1	TGTGCCACCAGCGCAGGGAAGAGGTACACTGAAGCTTTCTTT	CATSAGKRYTEAFF
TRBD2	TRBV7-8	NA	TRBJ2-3	TGTGCCAGCAGATCCTGGACTAGCACTTTCACAGATACGCAGTATTTT	CASRSWTSTFTDTQYF
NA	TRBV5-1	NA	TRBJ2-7	TGCGCCAGCAGCGAGGAGGGGGCTTTCTCCTACGAGCAGTACTTC	CASSEEGAFSYEQYF
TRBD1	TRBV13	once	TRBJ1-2	TGTGCCAGCAGCTTAGAGGGGGCCGACTATGGCTACACCTTC	CASSLEGADYGYTF
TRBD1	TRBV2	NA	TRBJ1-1	TGTGCCAGCACCCCGACAGGGCCCAACACTGAAGCTTTCTTT	CASTPTGPNTEAFF
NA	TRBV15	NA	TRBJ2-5	TGTGCCACCAGCAGAGATGGAGCAATCCCAGGAACCCAGTACTTC	CATSRDGAIPGTQYF
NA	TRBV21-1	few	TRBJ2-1	TGTGCCAGCAGCAAAGCGCGGAGCTCCTACAATGAGCAGTTCTTC	CASSKARSSYNEQFF
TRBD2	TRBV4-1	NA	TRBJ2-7	TGCGCCAGCAGCCAAGAACTAGCGGGGGTCTACGAGCAGTACTTC	CASSQELAGVYEQYF